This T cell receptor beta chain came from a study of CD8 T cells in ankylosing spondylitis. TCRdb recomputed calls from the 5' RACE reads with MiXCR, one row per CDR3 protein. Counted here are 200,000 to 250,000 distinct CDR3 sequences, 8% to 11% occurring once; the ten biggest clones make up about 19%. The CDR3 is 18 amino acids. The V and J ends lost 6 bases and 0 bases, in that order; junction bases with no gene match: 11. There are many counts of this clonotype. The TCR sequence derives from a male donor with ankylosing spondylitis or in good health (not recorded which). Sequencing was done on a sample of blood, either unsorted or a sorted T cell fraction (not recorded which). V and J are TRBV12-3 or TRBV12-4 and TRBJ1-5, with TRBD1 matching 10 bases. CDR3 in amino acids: CASSSGQGGRLSNQPQHF. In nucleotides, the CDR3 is TGTGCCAGCAGCTCCGGACAGGGGGGACGCCTTAGCAATCAGCCCCAGCATTTT.